These T cell receptor beta chains were read from a single sample in a study of blood T cell repertoires in COVID-19. Sequenced by immunoSEQ multiplex PCR; TCRdb stores in-frame clones only, minus some. Of 270,000 or so clones in the sample, roughly 85% were seen once. Sequences were obtained from PBMCs or T cells enriched from blood (not recorded which). The receptors here all came from a woman between 50 and 59 years old who had been exposed to COVID-19. Each CDR3 is given without its conserved first and last residue.

cdr3_aa	j_call	v_call
ASSTGGFDGYT	TRBJ1-2	TRBV6-5
ASSNGPQSGLDPARRNQPQH	TRBJ1-5	TRBV21-1
ASRHNRGTNTEAF	TRBJ1-1	TRBV19
ASSNVQGGVVNTEAF	TRBJ1-1	TRBV19
ASSPGTSGVSYEQY	TRBJ2-7	TRBV6-6
ASSYLAGLDNEQF	TRBJ2-1	TRBV7-9
SVAGTGYDGYT	TRBJ1-2	TRBV29-1
ASSQDLGGGYT	TRBJ1-2	TRBV3-1/TRBV3-2
ASSSVVRNSPLH	TRBJ1-6	TRBV6-6
ASSQGDRAYEQY	TRBJ2-7	TRBV4-1
ASRASGAGNTIY	TRBJ1-3	TRBV19
ASSDRNSPLH	TRBJ1-6	TRBV27
ASSLGRNYGYT	TRBJ1-2	TRBV5-8
ASSLPPLSGNKVH	TRBJ1-6	TRBV13
ASSFGTDYEQY	TRBJ2-7	TRBV5-1
ASSSRGNTEAF	TRBJ1-1	TRBV7-2
ASNQDGNTEAF	TRBJ1-1	TRBV5-1
ASGRGDRDNSPLH	TRBJ1-6	TRBV28
ASSQEAGPQETQY	TRBJ2-5	TRBV4-1
ASSLNEYGYT	TRBJ1-2	TRBV5-4
ASSQEFSGGTDTQY	TRBJ2-3	TRBV4-3
ASSLSATGGMNTEAF	TRBJ1-1	TRBV5-5
ASNPRRGQDEAF	TRBJ1-1	TRBV6-5
ASSVSGGAGNEQF	TRBJ2-1	TRBV9
ASGSDNEKLF	TRBJ1-4	TRBV19
AWTGLAGGETQY	TRBJ2-5	TRBV30
ASSQRAGQGNSPLH	TRBJ1-6	TRBV3-1/TRBV3-2
ASSPTSGGWIQETQY	TRBJ2-5	TRBV5-1
ASSFLPLSRNTIY	TRBJ1-3	TRBV27
ASSSVPPRDTEAF	TRBJ1-1	TRBV28
ASSVYVGGEAF	TRBJ1-1	TRBV9
ASSLEVYGGTDTQY	TRBJ2-3	TRBV7-9
ASTPTRDTQY	TRBJ2-3	TRBV2
ASSQIQGGNQPQH	TRBJ1-5	TRBV5-8
ASSSRLSGGVRGAF	TRBJ1-1	TRBV5-5
ASSFRDRTYEQY	TRBJ2-7	TRBV28
ASSRPTGQGADTQY	TRBJ2-3	TRBV3-1/TRBV3-2
ASSVGQGSNYEQY	TRBJ2-7	TRBV9
ASSRRGNEKLF	TRBJ1-4	TRBV19
ASIAGTGAYNEQF	TRBJ2-1	TRBV5-6
ASSPDRMNYGYT	TRBJ1-2	TRBV5-6
ASSSSRVVPYNEQF	TRBJ2-1	TRBV6-5